At least ten counts were recorded for the clone carrying this T cell receptor beta chain. This beta chain came through as a stray read in a library set up for alpha chains, and its size says little. Time point denoted: sample taken at primary tumor resection. Whole RNA obtained from tumor, nontumor lung or frozen PBMC underwent sequencing without sorting. MiXCR, run by TCRdb on the 5' RACE reads, gives a single entry per CDR3 protein. The sample has more than 9,000 distinct CDR3 sequences, about 6.2% seen once; the top ten hold around a tenth. This specimen comes from a study of spatial heterogeneity in lung cancer. Study overall: Unique TCR and UMI combinations averaged more than ten appearances each in raw reads.

The germline V gene encodes CDR1 SQVTM and CDR2 ANQGSEA. V lost 3 bases and J 1 base, leaving 11 bases between the germline ends. The CDR3 spans 14 residues. V gene TRBV29-1 combines with J gene TRBJ2-3, with TRBD2 as a possible D gene (7 bases). The receptor comes from a male donor with early-stage non-small cell lung cancer. Sequencing was performed on normal lung tissue next to the tumor, taken at surgery. CDR3 residues: CSVDGGGGTDTQYF. CDR3 DNA: TGCAGCGTTGACGGCGGGGGCGGCACAGATACGCAGTATTTT.